The 17 T cell receptor beta chains below come from one sample, sequenced in a study of cytomegalovirus exposure and HLA in healthy donors. Researchers ran the PCR with 60 Vbeta and 13 Jbeta primers. The protocol was immunoSEQ multiplex PCR, while the TCRdb copy is restricted to in-frame clones and leaves out a portion. The table includes 200,000 to 250,000 clones, approximately 85% detected once. The sample consisted of PBMCs. The source of these receptors is a middle-aged woman in good health and CMV-seronegative.

J is TRBJ1-4 and V is TRBV2; 7 nucleotides line up with TRBD1. CDR1 and CDR2 from the germline V gene are SNHLY and FYNNEI. The trim removed 6 bases at V and 4 bases at J, leaving 2 bases unmatched. The CDR3 consists of 13 residues. CDR3 nucleotides: TGTGCCAGCAGGGGACAGATTAATGAAAAACTGTTTTTT. Its protein product is CASRGQINEKLFF.

The chain uses TRBV29-1 and TRBJ2-2, with TRBD2 as a possible D gene (6 bases). CDR1 SQVTM and CDR2 ANQGSEA come from the germline V gene. V shed 7 bases and J shed 2 bases, with 14 bases lying between them. The CDR3 has 14 residues. The CDR3 DNA reads TGCAGCGCTGATCTGGGACTTAACACCGGGGAGCTGTTTTTT. Amino acids: CSADLGLNTGELFF.

The J gene is TRBJ2-3, the V gene TRBV28, with 9 bases aligning to TRBD2. V gave up 4 bases and J gave up 7 bases; unmatched junction bases: 9. CDR3 length: 15 residues. From germline, CDR1 is MDHEN and CDR2 SYDVKM. CDR3: CASSSAGLARNTQYF. DNA for the CDR3: TGTGCCAGCAGTTCCGCTGGACTAGCGCGAAATACGCAGTATTTT.

In its sample, this clone was seen once. J is TRBJ2-7 and V is TRBV9, with a possible D match to TRBD1 (5 bases). CDR1 SGDLS and CDR2 YYNGEE come from the germline V gene. This CDR3 has 15 residues. V shed 0 bases and J shed 2 bases, with 12 bases lying between them. The CDR3 region is CASSVAQGSAYEQYF. DNA of the CDR3: TGTGCCAGCAGCGTAGCTCAGGGTTCGGCCTACGAGCAGTACTTC.

The J gene is TRBJ2-5, the V gene TRBV7-9, with 8 bases that match TRBD2. The germline V gene encodes CDR1 SEHNR and CDR2 FQNEAQ (reference sequence). The CDR3 spans 14 residues. The V gene end was trimmed by 2 bases and the J gene end by 4 bases; junction bases not matched to a gene: 3. DNA of the CDR3: TGTGCCAGCAGCTTACTTAGCGGGATAGAGACCCAGTACTTC. It specifies CASSLLSGIETQYF.

The rearrangement uses TRBV6-5 and TRBJ1-2; maybe TRBD1 (5 bases). V was clipped by 2 bases and J by 8 bases, with 6 bases between them. CDR1 MNHEY and CDR2 SVGAGI come from the germline V gene. There are 11 residues in the CDR3. CDR3 sequence (DNA): TGTGCCAGCAGTTACCAGGGAGGCTACACCTTC. Translating it yields CASSYQGGYTF.

The rearrangement uses TRBV5-1 and TRBJ1-2; 7 nucleotides agree with TRBD1. V shed 4 bases and J 7 bases; nucleotides not matched to a gene: 7. The CDR3 has 13 residues. Per germline, CDR1 SGHRS and CDR2 YFSETQ. Here the CDR3 DNA reads TGCGCCAGCAGCCCCTCCCGACAGGGTGGCTACACCTTC. Its protein is CASSPSRQGGYTF. Full variable domain (outside the CDR3, taken from reference TRBV5-1 and TRBJ1-2): KAGVTQTPRYLIKTRGQQVTLSCSPISGHRSVSWYQQTPGQGLQFLFEYFSETQRNKGNFPGRFSGRQFSNSRSEMNVSTLELGDSALYLCASSPSRQGGYTFGSGTRLTVV.

This clone came up once. The J gene is TRBJ1-2, the V gene TRBV27; 8 bases match TRBD1. Trimming removed 4 bases from V and 2 bases from J; junction bases left unmatched: 6. Germline CDR1 is MNHEY and CDR2 is SMNVEV (reference sequence). This CDR3 region has 15 residues. This chain's CDR3 is CASSSPDRGNYGYTF. Here the CDR3 DNA reads TGTGCCAGCAGTTCTCCCGACAGGGGAAACTATGGCTACACCTTC.

This clone appeared a few times. This CDR3 is missing its conserved last phenylalanine or tryptophan, likely due to a read error. No DNA is shown, since the ends of the CDR3 on it are uncertain; the CDR3 is the one TCRdb lists. The chain's CDR3 is CASSTPGLAVQI. This rearrangement joins TRBV28 to TRBJ2-7; the listed D gene, TRBD2, was not tested against the DNA. Germline loops: CDR1 MDHEN, CDR2 SYDVKM. Termini included, the CDR3 measures 12 amino acids.

The V gene is TRBV20-1, the J gene TRBJ2-7; D remains unclear. Germline V CDR1 and CDR2: DFQATT, SNEGSKA (reference sequence). The CDR3 runs 10 residues. The V end was cut by 2 bases, the J end by 4 bases, with 3 bases between. The CDR3 DNA is TGCAGTGCTAGACGTTACGAGCAGTACTTC. It translates to CSARRYEQYF.

V is TRBV19 and J is TRBJ1-1; 8 nucleotides align to TRBD1. The CDR3 has 15 amino acids. With 5 bases clipped from V and 3 bases from J, the junction kept 8 bases outside the gene matches. Germline-derived CDR1 and CDR2 are LNHDA and SQIVND (reference sequence). CDR3 sequence (DNA): TGTGCCAGTAGTCCGAGCCCCAGGGGGCACACTGAAGCTTTCTTT. Translating it yields CASSPSPRGHTEAFF. Full variable domain (missing parts from reference TRBV19 and TRBJ1-1): DGGITQSPKYLFRKEGQNVTLSCEQNLNHDAMYWYRQDPGQGLRLIYYSQIVNDFQKGDIAEGYSVSREKKESFPLTVTSAQKNPTAFYLCASSPSPRGHTEAFFGQGTRLTVV.

This chain joins TRBV27 and TRBJ1-5; 7 bases are a match to TRBD1. The CDR3 covers 13 residues. V dropped 8 bases and J dropped 5; count of bases not matched to a gene: 6. The germline gives CDR1 MNHEY, CDR2 SMNVEV (reference sequence). The CDR3 sequence: CASAWDRDQPQHF. CDR3 in DNA: TGTGCCAGCGCTTGGGACAGAGATCAGCCCCAGCATTTT.

There are many counts of this clone. The chain recombines TRBV5-1 with TRBJ2-6; 11 bases are shared with TRBD1. The CDR3 is made up of 17 amino acids. Losses at the gene ends were 6 bases for V and 2 bases for J; bases not matched to a gene: 7. CDR1 SGHRS and CDR2 YFSETQ come from the germline V gene. The CDR3, as DNA: TGCGCCAGCATGGACGGGACAGGGGGAACTGGGGCCAACGTCCTGACTTTC. It codes for CASMDGTGGTGANVLTF.

J is TRBJ2-5 and V is TRBV6-1, with D possibly matching TRBD2 (5 bases). TRBJ2-7 matches the DNA end more closely, so the J call is doubtful. The CDR3 consists of 13 residues. The germline CDR1 and CDR2 sequences are MNHNS and SASEGT. This CDR3 is CASSEARAGEQYF. Here the CDR3 DNA reads TGTGCCAGCAGTGAAGCGCGGGCAGGCGAGCAGTACTTC.

This clone was observed a handful of times. The chain couples TRBV5-1 to TRBJ2-2; weak D call: TRBD2 (6 bases). Germline CDR1 SGHRS, CDR2 YFSETQ. Trimming left V 6 bases short and J 4 bases short, with 13 bases between. The CDR3 consists of 14 residues. CDR3 nucleotide sequence: TGCGCCAGCAAAGCGGGTTCGGTCACCGGGGAGCTGTTTTTT. Its translation is CASKAGSVTGELFF.

This chain joins TRBV28 and TRBJ2-5; no firm D call. Trimming stripped 3 bases from V and 2 bases from J, with 7 bases between. The CDR3 is 13 residues long. Germline V CDR1 and CDR2: MDHEN, SYDVKM. The CDR3 DNA reads TGTGCCAGCAGTTTCCCCCCTCAAGAGACCCAGTACTTC. Translating gives CASSFPPQETQYF.

The V gene is TRBV5-4, the J gene TRBJ2-1; possibly TRBD1 for D (6 bases). Deletions cut 4 bases from V and 0 bases from J, with 11 bases between. The CDR3 is 15 amino acids. CDR1 and CDR2 (germline): SGHNT, YYREEE (reference sequence). CDR3: CASSATGTSYNEQFF. CDR3 in DNA: TGTGCCAGCAGCGCCACAGGGACCTCCTACAATGAGCAGTTCTTC.